This T cell receptor (beta chain) was identified during a study of blood T cell repertoires in COVID-19. Across the study: From the United States, Italy and Spain came samples of acute and convalescent COVID-19.

In the authors' methods: Cell counts per sample came from amplifying reference gene primers. Assay: immunoSEQ multiplex PCR; the TCRdb copy retains only in-frame clones and omits some. The V and J calls and the clone size are those of that table, but D and trimming were determined from the DNA. The table records approximately 99,000 clones, about 80% of them present only once. V gave up 0 bases and J gave up 9 bases; unmatched junction bases: 7. The CDR3 has 15 residues. CDR1 is SGDLS, CDR2 YYNGEE, per germline. This receptor was taken from a woman aged 70 to 79 with acute or convalescent COVID-19. Sample: peripheral blood. The V gene is TRBV9, the J gene TRBJ2-1; TRBD2 matches at 9 bases. The CDR3 region is CASSVEAGGAAEQFF. Here the CDR3 DNA reads TGTGCCAGCAGCGTAGAGGCGGGAGGGGCTGCTGAGCAGTTCTTC.